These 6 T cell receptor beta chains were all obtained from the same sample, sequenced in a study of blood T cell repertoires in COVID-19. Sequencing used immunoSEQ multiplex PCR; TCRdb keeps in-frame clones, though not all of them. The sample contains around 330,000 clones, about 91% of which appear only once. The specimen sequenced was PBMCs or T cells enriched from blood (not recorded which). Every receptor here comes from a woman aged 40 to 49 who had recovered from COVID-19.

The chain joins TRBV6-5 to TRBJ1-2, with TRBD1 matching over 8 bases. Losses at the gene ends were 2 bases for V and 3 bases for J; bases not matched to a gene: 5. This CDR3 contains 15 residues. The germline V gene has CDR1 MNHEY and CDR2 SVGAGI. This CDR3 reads CASSYAPGGDYGYTF. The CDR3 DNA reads TGTGCCAGCAGTTACGCCCCAGGGGGCGACTATGGCTACACCTTC.

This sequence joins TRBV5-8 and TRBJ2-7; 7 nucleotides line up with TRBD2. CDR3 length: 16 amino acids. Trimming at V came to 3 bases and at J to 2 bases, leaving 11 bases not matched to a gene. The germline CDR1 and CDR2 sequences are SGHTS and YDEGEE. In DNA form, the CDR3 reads TGTGCCAGCAGCTGGACTAGTCTAATGGGGGCCTACGAGCAGTACTTC. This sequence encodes CASSWTSLMGAYEQYF.

The CDR3 coding sequence is TGTGCCAGCAGTGATTTCTCAGGGGGCTCGAACACTGAAGCTTTCTTT. It specifies CASSDFSGGSNTEAFF. The chain uses TRBV6-1 and TRBJ1-1, with 8 positions matching TRBD1. The V gene's germline CDR1 is MNHNS and CDR2 SASEGT. There are 16 residues in the CDR3. Losses at the gene ends were 3 bases for V and 1 base for J; bases not matched to a gene: 7.

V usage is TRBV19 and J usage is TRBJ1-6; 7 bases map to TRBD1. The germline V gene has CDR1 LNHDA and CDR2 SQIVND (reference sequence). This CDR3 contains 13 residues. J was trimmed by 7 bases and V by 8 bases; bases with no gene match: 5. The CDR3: CASAQGLNSPLHF. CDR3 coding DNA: TGTGCCAGTGCACAGGGGTTAAATTCACCCCTCCACTTT.

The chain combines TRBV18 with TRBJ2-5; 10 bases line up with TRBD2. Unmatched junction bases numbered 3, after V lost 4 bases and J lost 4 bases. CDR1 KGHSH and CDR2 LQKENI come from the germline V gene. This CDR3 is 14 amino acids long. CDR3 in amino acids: CASSRSGGAETQYF. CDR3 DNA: TGTGCCAGCTCACGCAGCGGGGGGGCAGAGACCCAGTACTTC.

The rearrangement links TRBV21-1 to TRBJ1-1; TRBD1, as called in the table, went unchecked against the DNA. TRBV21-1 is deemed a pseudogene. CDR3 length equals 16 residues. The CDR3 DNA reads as TGTGCCAGCAGCCCAACAGGGCAGGTCGTGAACACTGAAGCTTTCTTT. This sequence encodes CASSPTGQVVNTEAFF.